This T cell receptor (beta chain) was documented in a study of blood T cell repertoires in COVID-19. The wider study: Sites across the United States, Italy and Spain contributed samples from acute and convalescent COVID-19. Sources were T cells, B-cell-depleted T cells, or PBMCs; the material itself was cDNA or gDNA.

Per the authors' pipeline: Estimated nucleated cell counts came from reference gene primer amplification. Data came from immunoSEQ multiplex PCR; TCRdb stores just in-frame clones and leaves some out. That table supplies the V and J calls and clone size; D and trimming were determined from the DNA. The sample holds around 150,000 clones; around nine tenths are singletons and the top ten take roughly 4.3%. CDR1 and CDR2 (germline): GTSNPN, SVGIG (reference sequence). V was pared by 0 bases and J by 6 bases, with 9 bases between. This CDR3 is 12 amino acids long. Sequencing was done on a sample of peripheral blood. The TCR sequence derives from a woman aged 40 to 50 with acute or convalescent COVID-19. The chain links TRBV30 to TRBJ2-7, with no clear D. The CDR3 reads CAWSVFGREQYF. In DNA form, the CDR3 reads TGTGCCTGGAGTGTATTTGGCCGCGAGCAGTACTTC.